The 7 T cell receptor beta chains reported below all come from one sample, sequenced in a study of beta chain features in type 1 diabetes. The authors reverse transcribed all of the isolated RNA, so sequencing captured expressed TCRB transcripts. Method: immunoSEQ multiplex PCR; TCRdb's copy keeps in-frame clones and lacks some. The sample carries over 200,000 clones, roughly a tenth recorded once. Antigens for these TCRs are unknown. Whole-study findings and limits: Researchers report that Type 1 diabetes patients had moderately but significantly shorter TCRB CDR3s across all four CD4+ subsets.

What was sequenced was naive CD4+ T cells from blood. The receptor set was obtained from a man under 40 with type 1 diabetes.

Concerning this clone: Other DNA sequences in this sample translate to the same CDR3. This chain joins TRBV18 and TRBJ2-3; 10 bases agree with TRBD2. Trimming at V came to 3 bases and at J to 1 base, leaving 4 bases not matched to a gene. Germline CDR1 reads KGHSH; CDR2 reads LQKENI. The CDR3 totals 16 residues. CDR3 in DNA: TGTGCCAGCTCACCGCCCGGGACTAGCGGCACAGATACGCAGTATTTT. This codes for CASSPPGTSGTDTQYF.

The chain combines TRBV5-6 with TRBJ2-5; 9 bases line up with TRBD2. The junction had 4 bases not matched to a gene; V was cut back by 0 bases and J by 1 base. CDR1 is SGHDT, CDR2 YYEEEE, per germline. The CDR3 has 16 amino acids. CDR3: CASSLVSGGPQETQYF. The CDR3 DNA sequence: TGTGCCAGCAGCTTGGTTAGCGGGGGCCCCCAAGAGACCCAGTACTTC.

This CDR3 reads CASSSRTGGDTEAFF. CDR3 nucleotide sequence: TGTGCCAGCAGCTCTAGGACAGGGGGAGATACTGAAGCTTTCTTT. The chain combines TRBV7-9 with TRBJ1-1, with 10 bases aligning to TRBD1. Looked up from germline, CDR1 is SEHNR and CDR2 is FQNEAQ (reference sequence). The V and J ends lost 4 bases and 5 bases, in that order; junction bases with no gene match: 7. The CDR3 contains 15 residues.

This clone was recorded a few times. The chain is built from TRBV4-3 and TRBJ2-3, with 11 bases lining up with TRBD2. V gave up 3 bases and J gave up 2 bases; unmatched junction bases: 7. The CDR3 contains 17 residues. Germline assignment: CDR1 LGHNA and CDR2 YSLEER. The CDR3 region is CASSQRLAGGNTDTQYF. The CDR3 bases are TGCGCCAGCAGCCAGCGCCTAGCGGGGGGAAACACAGATACGCAGTATTTT.

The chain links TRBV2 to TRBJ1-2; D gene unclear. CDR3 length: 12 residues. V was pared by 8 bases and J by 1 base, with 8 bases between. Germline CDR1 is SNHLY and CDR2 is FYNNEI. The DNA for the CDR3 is TGTGCCAGCGCAGAAGATAACTATGGCTACACCTTC. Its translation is CASAEDNYGYTF.

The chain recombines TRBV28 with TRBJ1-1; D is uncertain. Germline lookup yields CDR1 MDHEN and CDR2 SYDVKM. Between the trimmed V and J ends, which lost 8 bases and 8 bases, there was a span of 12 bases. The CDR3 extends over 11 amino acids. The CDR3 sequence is CASGLGREAFF. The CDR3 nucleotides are TGTGCCAGCGGCTTGGGCAGAGAAGCTTTCTTT.

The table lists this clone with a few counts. The CDR3 region has the DNA TGCAGCGTCCTTAGGCTAGCGGGGGCCTACAATGAGCAGTTCTTC. It codes for CSVLRLAGAYNEQFF. The rearrangement joins TRBV29-1 to TRBJ2-1; 10 positions match TRBD2. V lost 6 bases and J lost 2; bases outside the gene matches: 7. CDR3 length equals 15 residues. CDR1 SQVTM and CDR2 ANQGSEA come from the germline V gene.